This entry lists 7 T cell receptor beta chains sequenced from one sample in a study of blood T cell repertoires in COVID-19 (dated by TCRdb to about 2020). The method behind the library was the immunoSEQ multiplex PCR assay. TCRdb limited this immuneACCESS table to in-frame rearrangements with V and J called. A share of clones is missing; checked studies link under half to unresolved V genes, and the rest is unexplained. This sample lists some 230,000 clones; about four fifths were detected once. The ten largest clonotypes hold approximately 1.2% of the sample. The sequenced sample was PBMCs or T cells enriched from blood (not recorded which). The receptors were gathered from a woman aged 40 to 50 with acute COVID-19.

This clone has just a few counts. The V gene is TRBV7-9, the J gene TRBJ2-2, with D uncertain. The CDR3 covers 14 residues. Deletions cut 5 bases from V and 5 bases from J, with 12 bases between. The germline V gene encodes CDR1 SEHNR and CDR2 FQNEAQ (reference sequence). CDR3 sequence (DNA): TGTGCCAGCAGCCCTCATAAGGAGACCGGGGAGCTGTTTTTT. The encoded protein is CASSPHKETGELFF.

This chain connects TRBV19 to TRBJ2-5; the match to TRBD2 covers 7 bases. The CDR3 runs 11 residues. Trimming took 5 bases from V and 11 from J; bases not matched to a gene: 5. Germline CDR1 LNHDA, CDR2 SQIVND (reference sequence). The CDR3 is CASSFGLDQYF. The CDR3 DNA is TGTGCCAGTAGTTTTGGACTAGATCAGTACTTC.

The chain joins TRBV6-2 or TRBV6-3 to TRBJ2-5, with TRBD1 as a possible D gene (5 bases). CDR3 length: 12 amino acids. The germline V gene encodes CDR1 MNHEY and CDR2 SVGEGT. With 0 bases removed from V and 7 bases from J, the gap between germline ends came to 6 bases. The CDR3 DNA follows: TGTGCCAGCAGTTACTCTAGGGGGACCCAGTACTTC. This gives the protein CASSYSRGTQYF.

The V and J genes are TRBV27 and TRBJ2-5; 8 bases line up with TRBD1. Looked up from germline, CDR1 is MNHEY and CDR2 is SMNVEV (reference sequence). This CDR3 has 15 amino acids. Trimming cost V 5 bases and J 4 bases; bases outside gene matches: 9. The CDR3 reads CASSPTWTGPETQYF. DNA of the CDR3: TGTGCCAGCAGTCCTACCTGGACAGGGCCAGAGACCCAGTACTTC.

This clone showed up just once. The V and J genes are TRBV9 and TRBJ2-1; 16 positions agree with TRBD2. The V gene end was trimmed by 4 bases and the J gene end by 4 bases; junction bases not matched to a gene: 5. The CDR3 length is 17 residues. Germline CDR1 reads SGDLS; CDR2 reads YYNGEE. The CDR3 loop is CASSPGGLAGGYNEQFF. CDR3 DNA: TGTGCCAGCAGCCCCGGGGGACTAGCGGGAGGGTACAATGAGCAGTTCTTC. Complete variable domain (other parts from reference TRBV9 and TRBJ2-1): DSGVTQTPKHLITATGQRVTLRCSPRSGDLSVYWYQQSLDQGLQFLIQYYNGEERAKGNILERFSAQQFPDLHSELNLSSLELGDSALYFCASSPGGLAGGYNEQFFGPGTRLTVL.

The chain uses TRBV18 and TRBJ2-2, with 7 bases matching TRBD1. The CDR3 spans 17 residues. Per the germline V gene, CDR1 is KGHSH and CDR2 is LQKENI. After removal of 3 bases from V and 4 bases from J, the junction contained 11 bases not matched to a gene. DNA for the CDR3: TGTGCCAGCTCACCCCGGGACAGTAATCGGGGCACCGGGGAGCTGTTTTTT. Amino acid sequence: CASSPRDSNRGTGELFF. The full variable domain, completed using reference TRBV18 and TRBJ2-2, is NAGVMQNPRHLVRRRGQEARLRCSPMKGHSHVYWYRQLPEEGLKFMVYLQKENIIDESGMPKERFSAEFPKEGPSILRIQQVVRGDSAAYFCASSPRDSNRGTGELFFGEGSRLTVL.

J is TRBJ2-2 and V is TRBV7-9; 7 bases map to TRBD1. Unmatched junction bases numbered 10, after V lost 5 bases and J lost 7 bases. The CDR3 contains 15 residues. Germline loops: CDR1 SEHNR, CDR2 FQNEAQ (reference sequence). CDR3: CASSNDRDGNGELFF. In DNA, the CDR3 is TGTGCCAGCAGCAACGACAGGGACGGGAACGGGGAGCTGTTTTTT.